A single T cell receptor (beta chain) is shown here with its context. It has no known antigen specificity. No base quality values were provided; no much bigger clone lies one nucleotide off. This sample is part of a study of chemoradiotherapy in HPV16-positive cancers (dated by TCRdb to between 2022 and 2023). Notes on the research overall: Functional T-cell assays on cells from two HPV16-positive patients defined candidate HPV-specific T-cell clones and common TCR motifs. Whether T-cell immunity against the HPV oncoproteins E6 and E7 changes during chemoradiotherapy and whether survival is affected by this immunity were examined in the study. The candidate HPV-specific TCRs and motifs were then tracked in TCR repertoires from about 93 patients with HPV-related cancers. What the research found in general, with its limitations: Improved recurrence-free survival in HPV16-positive patients was associated with expansion of HPV-responsive T cells during chemoradiotherapy. Expansion of candidate HPV-specific clones and E7-related TCR motifs was observed in the tumor microenvironment during treatment, whereas no such expansion was observed for non-HPV-specific T cells. The functional definition of HPV-specific T cells was derived from only a couple of HPV16-positive patients, and the survival association was reported for HPV16-positive patients.

Cut back by 4 bases and 5 bases, the V and J ends lie 16 bases apart. According to the germline V gene, CDR1 reads SGHRS and CDR2 reads YFSETQ. The CDR3 runs 14 residues from the cysteine to the phenylalanine. Solely the CDR3 DNA is kept, with 42 bases framed from the first base. Repertoires were sampled repeatedly over the course of chemoradiotherapy, so clonal expansion could be followed in the tumor microenvironment. Library generation was performed with the immunoSEQ multiplex PCR assay. As stored in TCRdb, this immuneACCESS dataset retains in-frame rearrangements with V and J assigned. A fraction of the clones does not appear; measured against another copy, unresolved V genes explain less than half of the discrepancy, and the remainder lacks a known reason. The sample has a few thousand clones on record, around 70% of them singletons. The ten most abundant clones make up roughly 10% of the sample.

The sequence came from a human donor with HPV-associated anogenital cancer. Here the chain combines TRBV5-1 and TRBJ2-7, with no confidently assigned D gene. This specimen was tumor tissue, taken from a patient who underwent chemoradiotherapy. The nucleotide sequence is TGCGCCAGCAGCGCGCGGAGATCCAACCACGAGCAGTACTTC. Its amino acids are CASSARRSNHEQYF.